This is a list of T cell receptor beta chains from one sample in a study of control samples from healthy donors and cancer patients. Only in-frame clones appear in the TCRdb table, and some are missing; sequencing was by immunoSEQ multiplex PCR. Among 150,000 to 200,000 clones listed, about 90% were seen once. The sequenced sample was blood. The receptors derive from a man aged 25 to 40 in good health. Both conserved end residues are part of each CDR3. Fields, in order: D gene, clone size, CDR3 length, J gene, V gene, CDR3 protein, CDR3 DNA. The D gene is left open where the match is weak. Expanded clones get a size class; other rows say once, few or many, or leave the size out.

TRBD1 few 13 TRBJ1-1 TRBV2 CASLTGAITEAFF TGTGCCAGCCTGACAGGGGCTATAACTGAAGCTTTCTTT
- few 14 TRBJ2-7 TRBV7-9 CASTADSSSYEQYF TGTGCCAGCACCGCGGACTCCAGCTCCTACGAGCAGTACTTC
- - 14 TRBJ1-5 TRBV19 CASSKPRNNQPQHF TGTGCCAGTAGTAAGCCTCGTAACAATCAGCCCCAGCATTTT
- - 17 TRBJ2-3 TRBV3-1/TRBV3-2 CASSQDQFTPSTDTQYF TGTGCCAGCAGCCAAGACCAGTTTACCCCTAGCACAGATACGCAGTATTTT
TRBD1 - 16 TRBJ1-5 TRBV2 CASSEQGTGGNQPQHF TGTGCCAGCAGTGAACAGGGGACAGGGGGCAATCAGCCCCAGCATTTT
TRBD1 - 15 TRBJ2-1 TRBV5-4 CASSLVGTGHNEQFF TGTGCCAGCAGCTTGGTAGGGACAGGGCACAATGAGCAGTTCTTC
- once 15 TRBJ1-1 TRBV7-9 CASSPQAGSSTEAFF TGTGCCAGCAGCCCACAGGCGGGGAGTAGCACTGAAGCTTTCTTT
TRBD2 - 16 TRBJ2-5 TRBV3-1/TRBV3-2 CASSQATAGGVTAQYF TGTGCCAGCAGCCAGGCTACCGCGGGGGGTGTCACGGCCCAGTACTTC
- - 11 TRBJ1-1 TRBV25-1 CATFEGTEAFF TGTGCCACCTTTGAGGGGACTGAAGCTTTCTTT
- - 13 TRBJ1-2 TRBV11-2 CASSLGNRGGYTF TGTGCCAGCAGCTTGGGGAACAGAGGCGGCTACACCTTC
TRBD2 - 16 TRBJ2-7 TRBV7-2 CASSLGRAGAPYEQYF TGTGCCAGCAGCTTAGGGAGAGCGGGGGCCCCCTACGAGCAGTACTTC
- once 15 TRBJ1-2 TRBV27 CASSPSTVAGSGYTF TGTGCCAGCAGCCCCTCCACAGTGGCGGGAAGTGGCTACACCTTC
- few 15 TRBJ1-1 TRBV19 CASSIAQGLSTEAFF TGTGCCAGTAGTATAGCCCAGGGGTTGAGCACTGAAGCTTTCTTT
- - 13 TRBJ1-2 TRBV3-1/TRBV3-2 CASSQGVSDFYTF TGTGCCAGCAGCCAAGGGGTTTCGGACTTCTACACCTTC
- - 14 TRBJ2-1 TRBV7-9 CASSSRTDINEQFF TGTGCCAGCAGCTCTCGAACTGACATTAATGAGCAGTTCTTC
TRBD2 - 15 TRBJ2-5 TRBV9 CASSPRLAAQETQYF TGTGCCAGCAGCCCTAGACTAGCGGCCCAAGAGACCCAGTACTTC
TRBD1 - 19 TRBJ1-5 TRBV23-1 CASSQLRDRGVLSNQPQHF TGCGCCAGCAGTCAACTCCGGGACAGGGGAGTTTTAAGCAATCAGCCCCAGCATTTT
TRBD2 - 15 TRBJ2-1 TRBV6-5 CASSPGLAGPDSKFF TGTGCCAGCAGTCCCGGACTAGCGGGGCCTGATTCGAAGTTCTTC
- - 13 TRBJ1-2 TRBV28 CASRTSGEGGYTF TGTGCCAGCAGGACCTCAGGGGAGGGAGGCTACACCTTC
- few 13 TRBJ2-7 TRBV5-1 CASSPRGEQGGAF TGCGCCAGCAGCCCCAGGGGTGAGCAGGGTGGGGCCTTC
- - 14 TRBJ2-1 TRBV2 CASSVSGGRREQFF TGTGCCAGCAGTGTGTCTGGGGGGAGGCGAGAGCAGTTCTTC
- - 15 TRBJ1-6 TRBV5-1 CASSLFGQWNSPLHF TGCGCCAGCAGCTTGTTCGGACAGTGGAATTCACCCCTCCACTTT
TRBD1 - 15 TRBJ1-1 TRBV14 CASSQLTGEPTEAFF TGTGCCAGCAGCCAACTTACAGGGGAGCCCACTGAAGCTTTCTTT